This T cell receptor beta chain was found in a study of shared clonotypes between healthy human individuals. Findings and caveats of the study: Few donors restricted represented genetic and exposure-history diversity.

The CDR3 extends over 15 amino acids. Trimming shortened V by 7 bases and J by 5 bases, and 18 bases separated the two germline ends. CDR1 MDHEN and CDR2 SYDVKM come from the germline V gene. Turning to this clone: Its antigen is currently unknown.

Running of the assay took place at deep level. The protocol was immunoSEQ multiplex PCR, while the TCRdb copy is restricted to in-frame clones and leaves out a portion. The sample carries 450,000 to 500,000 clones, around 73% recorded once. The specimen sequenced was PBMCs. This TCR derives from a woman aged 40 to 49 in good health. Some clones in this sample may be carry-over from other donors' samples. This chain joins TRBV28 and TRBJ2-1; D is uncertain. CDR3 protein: CASIDSARFNNEQFF. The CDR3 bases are TGTGCCAGCATAGACTCGGCTAGATTCAACAATGAGCAGTTCTTC.